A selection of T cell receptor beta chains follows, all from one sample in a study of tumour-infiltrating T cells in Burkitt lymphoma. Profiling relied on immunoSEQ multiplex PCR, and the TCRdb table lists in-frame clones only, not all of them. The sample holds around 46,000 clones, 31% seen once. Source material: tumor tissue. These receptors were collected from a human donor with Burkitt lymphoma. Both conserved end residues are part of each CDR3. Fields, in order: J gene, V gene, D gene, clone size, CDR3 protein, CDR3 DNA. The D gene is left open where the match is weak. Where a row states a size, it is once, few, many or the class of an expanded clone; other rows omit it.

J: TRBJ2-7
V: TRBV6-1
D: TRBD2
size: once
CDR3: CASSDPGLSIGGEQYF
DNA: TGTGCCAGCAGTGACCCGGGACTATCCATCGGGGGGGAGCAGTACTTC

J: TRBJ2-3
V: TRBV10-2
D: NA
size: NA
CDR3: CASSSYRGTDTQYF
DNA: TGCGCCAGTTCCTCCTATCGGGGCACAGATACGCAGTATTTT

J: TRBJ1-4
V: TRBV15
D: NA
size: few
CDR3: CATSTPRGFLEKLFF
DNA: TGTGCCACCAGCACCCCCAGGGGATTTTTAGAAAAACTGTTTTTT

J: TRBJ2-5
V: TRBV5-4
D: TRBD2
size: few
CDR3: CASSEAGVYQETQYF
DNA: TGTGCCAGCAGCGAGGCGGGGGTTTACCAAGAGACCCAGTACTTC

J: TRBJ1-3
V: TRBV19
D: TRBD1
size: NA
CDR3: CASTGTGSGNTIYF
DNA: TGTGCCAGTACCGGGACAGGGTCCGGAAACACCATATATTTT

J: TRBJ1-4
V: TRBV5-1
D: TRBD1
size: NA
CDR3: CASSRGTGSNEKLFF
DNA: TGCGCCAGCAGCAGGGGGACAGGGTCTAATGAAAAACTGTTTTTT

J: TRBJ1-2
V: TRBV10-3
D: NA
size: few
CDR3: CAITRDPQTNTIGYTF
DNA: TGTGCCATCACCCGGGACCCACAGACCAATACTATTGGCTACACCTTC

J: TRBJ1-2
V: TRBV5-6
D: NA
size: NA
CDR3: CASSLTGYGYTF
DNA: TGTGCCAGCAGCTTGACAGGGTATGGCTACACCTTC

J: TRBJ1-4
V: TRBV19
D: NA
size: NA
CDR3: CASSANVPEKLFF
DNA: TGTGCCAGTAGTGCTAATGTTCCTGAAAAACTGTTTTTT

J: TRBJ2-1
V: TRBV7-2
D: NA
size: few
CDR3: CASTLHREYEQFF
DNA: TGTGCCAGCACCCTACACCGGGAGTATGAGCAGTTCTTC

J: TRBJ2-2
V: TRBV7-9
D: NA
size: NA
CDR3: CASSPGGGTNTGELFF
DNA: TGTGCCAGCAGCCCAGGAGGCGGGACGAACACCGGGGAGCTGTTTTTT

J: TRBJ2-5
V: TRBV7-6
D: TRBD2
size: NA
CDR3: CASSRLGTSGVNQETQYF
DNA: TGTGCCAGCAGCCGATTAGGTACTAGCGGGGTTAACCAAGAGACCCAGTACTTC

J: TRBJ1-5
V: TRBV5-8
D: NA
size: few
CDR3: CASTRAVRGQPQHF
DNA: TGTGCCAGCACAAGGGCGGTTCGGGGTCAGCCCCAGCATTTT

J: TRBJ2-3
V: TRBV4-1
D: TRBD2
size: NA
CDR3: CASTQRRGLPTDTQYF
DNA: TGCGCCAGCACCCAGAGGAGGGGACTACCCACAGATACGCAGTATTTT

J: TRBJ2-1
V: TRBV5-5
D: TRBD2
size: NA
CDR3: CASSLVLAGGVNEQFF
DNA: TGTGCCAGCAGCTTGGTACTAGCGGGGGGGGTCAATGAGCAGTTCTTC

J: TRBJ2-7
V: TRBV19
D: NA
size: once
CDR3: CASSMEHTTYEQYF
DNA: TGTGCCAGTAGTATGGAGCACACCACCTACGAGCAGTACTTC

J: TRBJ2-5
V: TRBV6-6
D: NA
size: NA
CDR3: CASGLGGRETQYF
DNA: TGTGCCAGCGGCCTCGGGGGCCGAGAGACCCAGTACTTC

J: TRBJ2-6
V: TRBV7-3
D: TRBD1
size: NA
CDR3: CASSSSGQGIAGANVLTF
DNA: TGTGCCAGCAGCTCATCGGGACAGGGGATAGCTGGGGCCAACGTCCTGACTTTC

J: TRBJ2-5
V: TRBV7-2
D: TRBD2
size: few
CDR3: CASSRTSGGAMGETQYF
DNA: TGTGCCAGCAGCCGGACGAGCGGGGGGGCCATGGGAGAGACCCAGTACTTC

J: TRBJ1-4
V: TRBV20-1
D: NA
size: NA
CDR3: CSALTREKLFF
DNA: TGCAGTGCCTTGACCAGGGAAAAACTGTTTTTT

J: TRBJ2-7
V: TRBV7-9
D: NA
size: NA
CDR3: CASSLAAGSFSEQYF
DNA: TGTGCCAGCAGCTTAGCGGCAGGGAGTTTCTCCGAGCAGTACTTC

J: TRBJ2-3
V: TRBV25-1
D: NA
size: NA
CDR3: CASSEYMASAGPDTQYF
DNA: TGTGCCAGCAGTGAATACATGGCTAGCGCCGGCCCAGATACGCAGTATTTT

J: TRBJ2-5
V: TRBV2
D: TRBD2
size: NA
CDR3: CASSNGLDQETQYF
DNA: TGTGCCAGCAGCAATGGACTAGACCAAGAGACCCAGTACTTC

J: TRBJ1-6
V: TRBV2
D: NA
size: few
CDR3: CATGTDYNSPLHF
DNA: TGTGCCACCGGGACTGACTATAATTCACCCCTCCACTTT

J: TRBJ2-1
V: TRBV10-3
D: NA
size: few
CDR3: CAISESRGGRNEQFF
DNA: TGTGCCATCAGTGAATCGAGGGGCGGGCGGAATGAGCAGTTCTTC

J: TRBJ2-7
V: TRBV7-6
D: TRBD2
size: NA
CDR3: CASSSSGGRNEQYF
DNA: TGTGCCAGCAGCTCTAGCGGGGGAAGAAACGAGCAGTACTTC

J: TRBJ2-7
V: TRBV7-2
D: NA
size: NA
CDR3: CASSPSGAEQYF
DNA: TGTGCCAGCAGCCCCTCAGGAGCCGAGCAGTACTTC

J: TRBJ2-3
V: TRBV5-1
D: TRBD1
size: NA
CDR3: CASSRNRGPDTQYF
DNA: TGCGCCAGCAGCCGGAACAGGGGGCCAGATACGCAGTATTTT

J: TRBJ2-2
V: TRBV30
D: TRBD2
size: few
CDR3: CAWKRGTGELFF
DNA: TGTGCCTGGAAGCGGGGGACCGGGGAGCTGTTTTTT

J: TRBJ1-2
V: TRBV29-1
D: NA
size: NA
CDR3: CSVEDGGYTF
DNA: TGCAGCGTTGAAGACGGGGGCTACACCTTC

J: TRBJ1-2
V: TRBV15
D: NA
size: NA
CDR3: CATSRAGGNYGYTF
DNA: TGTGCCACCAGCAGAGCTGGGGGGAACTATGGCTACACCTTC

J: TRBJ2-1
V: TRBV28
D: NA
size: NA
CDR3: CASSRRGYNEQFF
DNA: TGTGCCAGCTCCCGGAGGGGGTACAATGAGCAGTTCTTC

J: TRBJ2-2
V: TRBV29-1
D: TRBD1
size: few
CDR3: CSAGTDTGELFF
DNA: TGCAGCGCCGGGACAGACACCGGGGAGCTGTTTTTT

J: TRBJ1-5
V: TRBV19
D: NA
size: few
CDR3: CASSLGWEYGDQPQHF
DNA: TGTGCCAGTAGTTTAGGCTGGGAATACGGCGATCAGCCCCAGCATTTT

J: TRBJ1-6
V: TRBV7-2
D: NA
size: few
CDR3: CASSFRDTRSPLHF
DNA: TGTGCCAGCAGCTTCAGGGACACGCGTTCACCCCTCCACTTT

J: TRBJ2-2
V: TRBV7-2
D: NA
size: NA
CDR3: CASRLGYSGRGELFF
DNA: TGTGCCAGCAGGCTGGGGTATAGCGGTCGCGGGGAGCTGTTTTTT

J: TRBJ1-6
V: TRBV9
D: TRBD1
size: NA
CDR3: CASSAYLTGDSPLHF
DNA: TGTGCCAGCAGCGCCTACTTGACAGGGGATTCACCCCTCCACTTT

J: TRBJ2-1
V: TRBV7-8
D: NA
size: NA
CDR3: CASSFGVGQFF
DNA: TGTGCCAGCAGCTTCGGAGTGGGGCAGTTCTTC

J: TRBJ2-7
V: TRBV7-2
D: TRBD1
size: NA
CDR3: CASSQRDSESYEQYF
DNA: TGTGCCAGCAGCCAGAGGGACAGCGAGTCCTACGAGCAGTACTTC

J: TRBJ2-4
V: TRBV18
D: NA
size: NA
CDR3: CASSPPAGAKNIQYF
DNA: TGTGCCAGCTCACCACCGGCAGGGGCCAAAAACATTCAGTACTTC

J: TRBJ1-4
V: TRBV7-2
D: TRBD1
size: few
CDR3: CASSRGQAWEKLFF
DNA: TGTGCCAGCAGCCGCGGACAGGCTTGGGAAAAACTGTTTTTT

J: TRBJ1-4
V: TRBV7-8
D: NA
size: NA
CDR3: CASSPSPGQGDEKLFF
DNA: TGTGCCAGCAGCCCATCGCCTGGGCAAGGTGATGAAAAACTGTTTTTT

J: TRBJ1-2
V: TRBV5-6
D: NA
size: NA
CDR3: CASSLDPGLVGGYTF
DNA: TGTGCCAGCAGCTTGGATCCGGGCCTCGTCGGCGGCTACACCTTC

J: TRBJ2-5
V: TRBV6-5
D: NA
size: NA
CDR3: CASSYSETQYF
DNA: TGTGCCAGCAGTTATTCGGAGACCCAGTACTTC

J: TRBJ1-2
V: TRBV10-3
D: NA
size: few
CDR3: CAISEWGSDGYTF
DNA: TGTGCCATCAGTGAGTGGGGTTCGGATGGCTACACCTTC

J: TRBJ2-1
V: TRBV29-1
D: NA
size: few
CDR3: CSAADLGYNEQFF
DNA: TGCAGCGCTGCGGACTTGGGCTACAATGAGCAGTTCTTC

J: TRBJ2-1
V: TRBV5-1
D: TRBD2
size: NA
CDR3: CASSPGAGASSYNEQFF
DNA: TGCGCCAGCAGCCCGGGAGCGGGGGCGAGCTCCTACAATGAGCAGTTCTTC

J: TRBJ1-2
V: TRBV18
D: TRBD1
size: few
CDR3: CASSPWGGGDGYTF
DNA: TGTGCCAGCTCACCTTGGGGAGGGGGCGATGGCTACACCTTC

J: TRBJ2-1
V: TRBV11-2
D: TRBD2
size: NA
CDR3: CASSLGPGGSTYNEQFF
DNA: TGTGCCAGCAGCTTAGGTCCGGGGGGGAGCACCTACAATGAGCAGTTCTTC

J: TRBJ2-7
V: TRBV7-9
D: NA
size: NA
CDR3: CASSLVFGGRPYEQYF
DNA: TGTGCCAGCAGCTTAGTGTTCGGGGGACGGCCCTACGAGCAGTACTTC